This entry concerns a single T cell receptor beta chain. Its antigen remains unidentified. Germline CDR1 reads SGHVS; CDR2 reads FNYEAQ. This CDR3 is 14 amino acids long. With V trimmed by 3 bases and J by 7 bases, 6 bases remained unmatched. PCR involved 60 Vbeta and 13 Jbeta primers. Generated by immunoSEQ multiplex PCR, the TCRdb table keeps only in-frame clones and is missing some. The sample lists some 150,000 clones, about three quarters occurring once. This sample is part of a study of cytomegalovirus exposure and HLA in healthy donors. Findings and limits, study-wide: A later analysis found most CMV-associated TCR beta chains apparently HLA-restricted. What TCR beta sequences reportedly achieved was accurate prediction of HLA-A and HLA-B alleles in most subjects.

The rearrangement links TRBV7-6 to TRBJ2-1, with 7 nucleotides matching TRBD1. Sequenced sample: PBMCs. The clonotype originates from a man aged 18-30 years in good health and CMV-seronegative. For the CDR3, the DNA is TGTGCCAGCAGCTTCCAAGGGGGCCCAAATGAGCAGTTCTTC. It specifies CASSFQGGPNEQFF.